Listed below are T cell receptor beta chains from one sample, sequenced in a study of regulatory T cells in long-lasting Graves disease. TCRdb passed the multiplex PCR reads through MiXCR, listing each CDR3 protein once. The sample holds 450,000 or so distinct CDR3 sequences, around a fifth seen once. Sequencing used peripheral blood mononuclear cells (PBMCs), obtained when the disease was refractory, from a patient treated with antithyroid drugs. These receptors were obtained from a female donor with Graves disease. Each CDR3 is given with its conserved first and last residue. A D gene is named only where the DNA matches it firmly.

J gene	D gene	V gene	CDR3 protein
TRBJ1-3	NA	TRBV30	CAWSVADGNTIYF
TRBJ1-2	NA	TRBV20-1	CSATSDLRHGYTF
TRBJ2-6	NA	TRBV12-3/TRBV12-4	CASSPAVVLTF
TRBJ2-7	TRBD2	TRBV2	CASTIAGTSYEQYF
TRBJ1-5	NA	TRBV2	CATADDSNQPQHF
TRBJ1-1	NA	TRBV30	CAWRGRERGEAFF
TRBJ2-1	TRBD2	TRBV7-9	CASSHDLAGDGYNEQFF
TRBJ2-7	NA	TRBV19	CASSPSWGLHYEQYF
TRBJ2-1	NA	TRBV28	CASSLSRAPYNEQFF
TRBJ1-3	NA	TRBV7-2	CASTRGGAGNTIYF
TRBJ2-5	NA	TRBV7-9	CASVGGLQETQYF
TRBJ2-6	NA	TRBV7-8	CASSPLRLSSGANVLTF
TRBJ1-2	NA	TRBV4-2	CASSQDQGTPNYTF
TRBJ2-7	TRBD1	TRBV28	CASSLLGQGGPYEQYF
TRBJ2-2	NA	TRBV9	CASSVGDTNTGELFF
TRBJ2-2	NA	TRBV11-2	CAIPTPGAANTGELFF
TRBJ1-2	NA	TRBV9	CASSEGPGNYGYTF
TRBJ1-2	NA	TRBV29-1	CSVPQAGYTF